This T cell receptor (beta chain) was sequenced in a study of response to subunit inactivated influenza vaccine. TCRdb analysed the RT-PCR reads with MiXCR anew, one entry per CDR3 protein. The table lists about 520,000 distinct CDR3 sequences, around 25% of them singletons. CDR1 LNHNV and CDR2 YYDKDF come from the germline V gene (reference sequence). The length of the CDR3 is 14 residues. The J segment lost 10 bases and the V segment lost 4 bases, leaving 7 bases of the junction unmatched. The table lists this clonotype with a count of one. The material sequenced was CD4+ T cells sorted from PBMCs, taken 4 to 6 days after vaccination. The clonotype originates from a man in his fifties or sixties who received an inactivated influenza vaccine. The rearrangement joins TRBV15 to TRBJ1-6; the match to TRBD1 covers 7 bases. For the CDR3, the DNA is TGTGCCACCAGCAACGACAGGGTGAGCTCACCCCTCCACTTT. Protein product: CATSNDRVSSPLHF.